This TCR beta chain was retrieved from a study of cytomegalovirus exposure and HLA in healthy donors. As for this clone: Antigen specificity is unknown.

Generated by immunoSEQ multiplex PCR, the TCRdb table keeps only in-frame clones and is missing some. The sample has 110,000 or so clones, approximately 85% seen once. Regarding the study as a whole: The dataset shows that most TCR sequences were rare, while some public TCRs occurred in many donors. The authors confirmed in vitro that a few CMV-associated chains were specific for CMV antigens.

The approximately 120-subject validation cohort, separate from the approximately 640-subject first cohort, included the donors. Germline V CDR1 and CDR2: KGHSH, LQKENI. CDR3 size: 17 residues. Trimming at V came to 8 bases and at J to 5 bases, leaving 12 bases not matched to a gene. The sequence derives from a woman under 30 in good health and CMV-seronegative. Sample: PBMCs. This chain uses TRBV18 with TRBJ2-1, with 13 bases identical to TRBD2. CDR3: CASRQGTSGTQHNEQFF. CDR3 bases: TGTGCCAGCCGACAGGGGACTAGCGGGACCCAGCACAATGAGCAGTTCTTC.